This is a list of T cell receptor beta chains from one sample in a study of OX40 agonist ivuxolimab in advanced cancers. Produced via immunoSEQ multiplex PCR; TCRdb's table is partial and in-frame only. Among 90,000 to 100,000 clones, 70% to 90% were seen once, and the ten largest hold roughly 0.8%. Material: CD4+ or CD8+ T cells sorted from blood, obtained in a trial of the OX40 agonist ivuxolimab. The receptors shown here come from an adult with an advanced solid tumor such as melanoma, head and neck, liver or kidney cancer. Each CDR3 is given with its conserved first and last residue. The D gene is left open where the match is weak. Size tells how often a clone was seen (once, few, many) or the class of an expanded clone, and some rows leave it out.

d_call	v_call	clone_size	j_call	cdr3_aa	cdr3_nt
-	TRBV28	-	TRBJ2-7	CASAGQQDEQYF	TGTGCCAGCGCGGGACAACAGGACGAGCAGTACTTC
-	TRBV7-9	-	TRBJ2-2	CASSPYFGELFF	TGTGCCAGCAGCCCATACTTCGGGGAGCTGTTTTTT
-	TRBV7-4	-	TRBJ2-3	CASSFTDTQYF	TGTGCCAGCAGCTTTACAGATACGCAGTATTTT
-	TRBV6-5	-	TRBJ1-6	CASRSSYNSPLHF	TGTGCCAGCAGGAGCTCCTATAATTCACCCCTCCACTTT
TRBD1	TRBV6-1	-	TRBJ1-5	CASSGKTGAVSSNQPQHF	TGTGCCAGCAGTGGGAAGACAGGGGCGGTGAGTAGCAATCAGCCCCAGCATTTT
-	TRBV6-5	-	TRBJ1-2	CASNKGRHPDYGYTF	TGTGCCAGCAATAAGGGCCGGCACCCGGACTATGGCTACACCTTC
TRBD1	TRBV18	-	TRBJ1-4	CASSPGQSNEKLFF	TGTGCCAGCTCACCGGGACAGAGTAATGAAAAACTGTTTTTT
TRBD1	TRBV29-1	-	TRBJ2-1	CSGAIGTVLEQFF	TGCAGCGGAGCGATCGGGACAGTTCTTGAGCAGTTCTTC
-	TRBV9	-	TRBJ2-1	CASSVDGGRYNEQFF	TGTGCCAGCAGCGTAGACGGCGGCAGATACAATGAGCAGTTCTTC
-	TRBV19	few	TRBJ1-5	CASSIFRYSNQPQHF	TGTGCCAGTAGTATCTTTAGGTATAGCAATCAGCCCCAGCATTTT
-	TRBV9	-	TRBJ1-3	CASSVGQTGNTIYF	TGTGCCAGCAGCGTAGGACAGACTGGAAACACCATATATTTT
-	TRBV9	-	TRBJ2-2	CASSVAGGIRGELFF	TGTGCCAGCAGCGTAGCTGGTGGAATAAGAGGGGAGCTGTTTTTT
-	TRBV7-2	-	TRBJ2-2	CASSLLSGNTGELFF	TGTGCCAGCAGCTTACTTTCCGGGAACACCGGGGAGCTGTTTTTT
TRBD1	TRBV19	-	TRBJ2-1	CASSIRLEGAEQFF	TGTGCCAGTAGTATCCGCCTAGAGGGGGCTGAGCAGTTCTTC
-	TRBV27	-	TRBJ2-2	CASSLRGGGQANTGELFF	TGTGCCAGCAGTTTACGGGGCGGGGGACAGGCCAACACCGGGGAGCTGTTTTTT
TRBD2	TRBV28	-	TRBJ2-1	CASRTEGLAGYNEQFF	TGTGCCAGCAGAACAGAAGGACTAGCGGGATACAATGAGCAGTTCTTC
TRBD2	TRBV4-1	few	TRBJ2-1	CASSQGTSGSYNEQFF	TGCGCCAGCAGCCAAGGGACTAGCGGCTCCTACAATGAGCAGTTCTTC
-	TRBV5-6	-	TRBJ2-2	CASSRVGIGELFF	TGTGCCAGCAGCCGAGTCGGAATCGGGGAGCTGTTTTTT